This TCR beta chain appears in the sequencing data of a study of cytomegalovirus exposure and HLA in healthy donors. Looking at the study overall: It was reported in a later analysis that the same platform had been used for the 120 validation repertoires as for the approximately 700 first-cohort repertoires.

TCRdb's table, derived via immunoSEQ multiplex PCR, lists solely in-frame clones and lacks some. The sample holds 130,000 to 150,000 clones, around 90% seen once. Study-wide results and caveats: Rare TCR sequences predominated, though certain public TCRs were found in many donors.

CDR3 size: 16 residues. Germline V gene sequence: CDR1 SGHRS, CDR2 YFSETQ. V was shortened by 0 bases and J by 0 bases, with 11 bases between the two germline ends. Concerning this clone itself: The antigen is unknown.

What was sequenced was PBMCs. The chain employs TRBV5-1 and TRBJ2-3; no clear D gene. The sequence was collected from a woman between 18 and 29 years old in good health and CMV-seropositive. The CDR3 spells CASSLVRVGSTDTQYF. The CDR3 nucleotides read TGCGCCAGCAGCTTGGTTCGCGTCGGGAGCACAGATACGCAGTATTTT.